What follows are 2 T cell receptor beta chains derived from one specimen sequenced in a study of cytomegalovirus exposure and HLA in healthy donors. The PCR was carried out with 60 Vbeta primers and 13 Jbeta primers. Sequenced by immunoSEQ multiplex PCR; TCRdb stores in-frame clones only, minus some. Its listing shows approximately 40,000 clones. The sequencing sample was made of PBMCs. The receptors come from a woman aged 25 to 39 in good health and CMV-seronegative.

The chain recombines TRBV2 with TRBJ2-6, with TRBD1 as a possible D gene (5 bases). The germline CDR1 and CDR2 sequences are SNHLY and FYNNEI. V lost 9 bases to trimming and J lost 0 bases, with 15 bases between them. The CDR3 is 16 residues long. CDR3 residues: CARDKHATSGANVLTF. CDR3 DNA sequence: TGTGCCAGGGACAAACACGCCACCTCTGGGGCCAACGTCCTGACTTTC.

The genes are TRBV6-5 and TRBJ2-2; D might be TRBD2 (6 bases). The V gene lost 0 bases and the J gene lost 6 bases, with 14 bases spanning the gap. The CDR3 has 16 residues. From germline, CDR1 is MNHEY and CDR2 SVGAGI. In nucleotides, the CDR3 is TGTGCCAGCAGTTACTCGATCGGGGGTCGTGCCGGGGAGCTGTTTTTT. This encodes CASSYSIGGRAGELFF.